This T cell receptor (beta chain) appears in the sequencing data of a study of cytomegalovirus exposure and HLA in healthy donors. Regarding the study as a whole: CMV antigen specificity of a few CMV-associated chains was confirmed in vitro.

Profiled with immunoSEQ multiplex PCR; TCRdb holds only in-frame clones, not every one. The sample has more than 300,000 clones, roughly 88% seen once; the top ten hold 0.8% to 0.85%. Trimming cost V 6 bases and J 0 bases; bases outside gene matches: 4. The CDR3 contains 15 residues. Germline V lookup: CDR1 SNHLY, CDR2 FYNNEI. As regards this clone: Its antigen remains unknown.

The donors were members of the validation cohort comprising approximately 120 subjects, separate from the approximately 700-subject first cohort. This sequence originates from a woman under 30 in good health and CMV-seronegative. The source material was PBMCs. This chain links TRBV2 with TRBJ1-1; 10 bases line up with TRBD1. CDR3 DNA sequence: TGTGCCAGCAGCCGGGACAGGGGAGTGAACACTGAAGCTTTCTTT. Translated, it gives CASSRDRGVNTEAFF.